This T cell receptor beta chain is from a study of T-cell reconstitution after alpha-beta-depleted transplantation in children. Broader study findings: Reported findings indicate that, about two months after transplant, alpha-beta T cells came from several hundred expanded clones, which were derived from non-depleted graft cells. One year post-transplant, T-cell counts and diversity were largely derived from T cells produced anew.

Trimming took 6 bases from V and 2 from J; bases not matched to a gene: 4. The germline V gene has CDR1 SGHTA and CDR2 FQGTGA. This CDR3 spans 14 amino acids. The table lists this clonotype with a few counts. The antigen is not known. Unique molecular identifiers were incorporated when the TCRbeta library was constructed. Each CDR3 protein gets one entry after TCRdb re-called the PCR reads with MiXCR. This sample has some 840,000 distinct CDR3 sequences, with roughly 16% found just once. The chain combines TRBV7-3 with TRBJ2-1; 7 bases fit TRBD2. This clonotype was obtained from a male patient under 18 who had a stem cell transplant for acute lymphoblastic leukemia, so the T cells may come from the graft donor. Sequencing was performed on PBMCs, mostly from graft donor cells, taken 360 days after TCRalphabeta/CD19-depleted stem cell transplant. The CDR3 DNA sequence: TGTGCCAGCAGAAAGGGGAGGGCCTACAATGAGCAGTTCTTC. This sequence encodes CASRKGRAYNEQFF.